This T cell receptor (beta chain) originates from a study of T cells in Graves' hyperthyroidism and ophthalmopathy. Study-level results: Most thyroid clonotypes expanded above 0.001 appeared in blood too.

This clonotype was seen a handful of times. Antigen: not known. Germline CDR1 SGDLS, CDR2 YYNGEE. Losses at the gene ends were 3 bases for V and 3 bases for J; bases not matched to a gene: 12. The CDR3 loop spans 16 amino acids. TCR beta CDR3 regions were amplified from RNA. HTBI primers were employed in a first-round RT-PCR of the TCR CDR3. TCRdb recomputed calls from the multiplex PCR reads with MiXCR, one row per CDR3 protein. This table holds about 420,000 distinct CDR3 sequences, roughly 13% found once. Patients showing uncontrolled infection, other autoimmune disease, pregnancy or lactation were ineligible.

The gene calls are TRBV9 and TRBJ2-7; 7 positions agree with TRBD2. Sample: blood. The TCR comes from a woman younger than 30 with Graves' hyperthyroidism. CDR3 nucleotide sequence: TGTGCCAGCAGCGCCTATGCCGGGACTAACCACTACGAGCAGTACTTC. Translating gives CASSAYAGTNHYEQYF.